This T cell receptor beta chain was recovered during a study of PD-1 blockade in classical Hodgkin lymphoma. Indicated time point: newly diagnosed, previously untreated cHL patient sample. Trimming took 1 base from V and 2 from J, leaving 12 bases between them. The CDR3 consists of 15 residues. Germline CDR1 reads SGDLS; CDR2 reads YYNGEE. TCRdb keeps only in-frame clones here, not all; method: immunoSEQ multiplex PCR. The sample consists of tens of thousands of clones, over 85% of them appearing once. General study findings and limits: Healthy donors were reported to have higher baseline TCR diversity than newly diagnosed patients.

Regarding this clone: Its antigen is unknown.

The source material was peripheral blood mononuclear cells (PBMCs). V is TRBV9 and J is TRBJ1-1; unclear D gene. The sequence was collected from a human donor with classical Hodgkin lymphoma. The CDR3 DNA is TGTGCCAGCAGCGTATACCCGGACGGTAACACTGAAGCTTTCTTT. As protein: CASSVYPDGNTEAFF.